The text below deals with one T cell receptor beta chain. The sample originates from a study of CD8 T cells in Susac syndrome. In blood CD8+ and CD4+ T cells, TCR beta underwent sequencing. Recently defined diagnostic criteria classed the Susac syndrome patients as definite or probable. Negative magnetic isolation gave CD8+ and CD4+ cells; FACS enriched CD8+ TEMRA. The ends were cut back, 2 bases at V and 6 bases at J, with 11 bases in the middle. Germline CDR1 and CDR2: LGHDT and YNNKEL (reference sequence). The CDR3 covers 14 residues. Random hexamers were used to reverse transcribe an amount of roughly 0.5 to 1 ug RNA. The immunoSEQ assay covered 54 Vbeta and 13 Jbeta segments for CDR3. TCRdb re-called the immunoSEQ multiplex PCR reads through MiXCR, storing one row per CDR3 protein. The data show 150,000 or so distinct CDR3 sequences, approximately 96% seen once.

Input material: CD4+ T cells from PBMCs. The receptor comes from a human donor with Susac syndrome. The rearrangement joins TRBV3-1 to TRBJ1-5; perhaps TRBD1 as D (6 bases). The CDR3 reads CASSQLQGGQPQHF. The CDR3 DNA reads as TGTGCCAGCAGCCAACTACAGGGAGGTCAGCCCCAGCATTTT.